Below, one T cell receptor beta chain is given with its context. Its target is unknown. The source of the sample is a study of T cell repertoires in cytomegalovirus infection. General observations from the study: Frequencies of public TCR beta families were cumulated, and this identified carriers of CMV plus the relevant HLA.

Germline V gene lookup returns CDR1 SNHLY and CDR2 FYNNEI. This CDR3 is built from 15 residues. V shed 5 bases and J shed 0 bases, with 8 bases lying between them. MiXCR was run by TCRdb on the reads, yielding one entry per CDR3 protein. The repertoire holds hundreds of thousands of distinct CDR3 sequences, with around a third as singletons. This receptor was identified in a human donor in good health (CMV status not recorded). Some clones in this sample may be carry-over from other donors' samples. Sequences were derived from cultured PBMCs, sampled from culture after CMV antigen stimulation. The chain combines TRBV2 with TRBJ1-6; no definite D call. CDR3 nucleotides: TGTGCCAGCAGTATCCTGAGCTCCTATAATTCACCCCTCCACTTT. Its protein is CASSILSSYNSPLHF.